Detailed here is one T cell receptor (beta chain). Its specificity is unknown. This entry belongs to a study of vaccination effects on CD4 cells after COVID-19. The study's findings and limits: Researchers reported few convalescent patients and no early post-infection timepoints in the study. Only 1 of 255 vaccine-induced clones from healthy vaccinees cross-reacted with common cold coronaviruses.

The ViraFEST assay expanded antigen-specific CD4+ T cells with viral peptide pools before sequencing. Subsequent to 10 days of culture, CD4+ T cells were isolated. In the vaccine recipients, nucleocapsid antibodies were negative and there was no prior SARS-CoV-2 infection. Culturing of a few million PBMC per well took place with around 9 IU/ml IL-2 and 9 to 10 ug/ml peptides. Sequencing was performed with immunoSEQ multiplex PCR; in TCRdb, only in-frame clones are kept and a portion is missing. The sample includes some 52,000 clones, roughly 79% of them seen just once. V lost 5 bases and J lost 5, with 12 bases in between. Germline V gene lookup returns CDR1 MNHEY and CDR2 SMNVEV (reference sequence). This CDR3 has 13 residues.

Sequenced material: CD4+ T cells from PBMCs cultured with HCoV-OC43 spike peptides, taken before COVID-19 vaccination. Documented subset: HCoV-OC43 spike overlapping peptide pool stimulation. This clonotype originated in a human donor who received a COVID-19 vaccine. The J gene is TRBJ1-1, the V gene TRBV27; tentative D call: TRBD1 (6 bases). The chain's CDR3 is CASSRQEGTEAFF. The CDR3 DNA reads TGTGCCAGCAGTCGACAGGAAGGAACTGAAGCTTTCTTT.